This TCR beta chain emerged from a study of response to subunit inactivated influenza vaccine. Whole-study results and caveats: That few new T cells are recruited by each seasonal influenza vaccination was the authors' suggestion.

This clonotype was recorded a few times. Its antigen is as yet unknown. V shed 6 bases and J shed 6 bases, with 15 bases lying between them. This CDR3 is built from 14 residues. CDR1 is LNHNV, CDR2 YYDKDF, per germline (reference sequence). One entry per CDR3 protein, called by TCRdb with MiXCR from the RT-PCR reads. In the table there are roughly 570,000 distinct CDR3 sequences, around 15% of which are singletons. The source material was PBMCs from blood, sampled 11 to 12 days after vaccination. The J gene is TRBJ1-5, the V gene TRBV15; D ambiguous. The origin of this receptor is a man in his forties or fifties who received an inactivated influenza vaccine. This CDR3 is CATSQSGPGQPQHF. The CDR3 nucleotides read TGTGCCACCAGTCAATCAGGCCCCGGTCAGCCCCAGCATTTT.